The 21 T cell receptor beta chains below were found in one sample sequenced in a study of blood T cell repertoires in COVID-19. The assay was immunoSEQ multiplex PCR, and TCRdb's table has in-frame clones only and misses some. The sample contains 150,000 or so clones, roughly 84% of which appear only once. Sample: PBMCs or T cells enriched from blood (not recorded which). These receptors all stem from a woman aged 60-70 years who had recovered from COVID-19.

This clone was observed a single time. The V and J genes are TRBV5-1 and TRBJ2-1; D remains unclear. V lost 6 bases and J 0 bases, leaving 16 bases between the germline ends. The CDR3 has 16 residues. Germline V lookup: CDR1 SGHRS, CDR2 YFSETQ. The CDR3 DNA sequence: TGCGCCAGCACCCAGACGACCCGGAGCTCCTACAATGAGCAGTTCTTC. Translating it yields CASTQTTRSSYNEQFF.

The chain carries TRBV12-2 and TRBJ2-3; the listed D gene, TRBD2, was not tested against the DNA. TRBV12-2 represents a pseudogene. The CDR3 totals 14 residues. CDR3 coding DNA: TGTGCAAGCTCGGGGGTTCTGGGCACAGATACGCAGTATTTT. Translation: CASSGVLGTDTQYF.

CDR3 in amino acids: CAISEGRDNEQFF. In DNA form, the CDR3 reads TGTGCCATCAGTGAGGGGAGAGACAATGAGCAGTTCTTC. The V and J genes are TRBV10-3 and TRBJ2-1; D might be TRBD2 (5 bases). The germline V gene encodes CDR1 ENHRY and CDR2 SYGVKD. CDR3 length: 13 amino acids. V was pared by 2 bases and J by 5 bases, with 7 bases between.

This sequence joins TRBV28 and TRBJ1-3; D is ambiguous. The V and J ends lost 6 bases and 9 bases respectively, with 12 bases between them. This CDR3 is built from 12 residues. The germline V gene encodes CDR1 MDHEN and CDR2 SYDVKM. The CDR3 sequence is CASSSTRGTIYF. DNA for the CDR3: TGTGCCAGCAGCTCTACTCGGGGCACCATATATTTT.

The chain uses TRBV29-1 and TRBJ2-3, with 7 bases identical to TRBD2. The CDR3 covers 14 residues. V shed 4 bases and J 1 base; nucleotides not matched to a gene: 5. The germline V gene has CDR1 SQVTM and CDR2 ANQGSEA. CDR3 region: CSVGAGAGTDTQYF. CDR3 DNA: TGCAGCGTTGGGGCGGGAGCCGGCACAGATACGCAGTATTTT.

The rearrangement links TRBV7-3 to TRBJ2-3, with D tentatively TRBD2 (7 bases). Germline V gene lookup returns CDR1 SGHTA and CDR2 FQGTGA. The CDR3 covers 18 residues. V lost 0 bases, J lost 4 bases, and 20 bases lay in between. The CDR3 DNA sequence: TGTGCCAGCAGCTTAACGAGGGGCGGGGGCCCGCTGGCAGATACGCAGTATTTT. Translated: CASSLTRGGGPLADTQYF.

This rearrangement joins TRBV10-1 to TRBJ1-1; D gene ambiguous. There are 15 residues in the CDR3. Trimming took off 0 bases at V and 4 bases at J, with 12 bases between the two ends. The germline V gene has CDR1 WNHNN and CDR2 SYGVQD (reference sequence). CDR3 nucleotide sequence: TGCGCCAGCAGTGAGTCGGTCGGGGTCGGCACTGAAGCTTTCTTT. This codes for CASSESVGVGTEAFF.

This clone was observed a handful of times. The V and J genes are TRBV5-1 and TRBJ2-1, with D possibly matching TRBD2 (6 bases). Germline V gene data show CDR1 as SGHRS and CDR2 as YFSETQ. With 4 bases removed from V and 8 bases from J, the gap between germline ends came to 13 bases. This CDR3 is built from 13 residues. Written as DNA, the CDR3 is TGCGCCAGCAGCCCCGGAAGGGAGGATGAGCAGTTCTTC. Encoded protein: CASSPGREDEQFF.

The rearrangement joins TRBV5-1 to TRBJ2-6; 7 bases map to TRBD1. Losses at the gene ends were 3 bases for V and 3 bases for J; bases not matched to a gene: 6. CDR1 SGHRS and CDR2 YFSETQ come from the germline V gene. The CDR3 has 16 residues. The CDR3, as DNA: TGCGCCAGCAGCTCGCAAACAGGGGATGGGGCCAACGTCCTGACTTTC. Translated: CASSSQTGDGANVLTF. Complete variable domain (other parts from reference TRBV5-1 and TRBJ2-6): KAGVTQTPRYLIKTRGQQVTLSCSPISGHRSVSWYQQTPGQGLQFLFEYFSETQRNKGNFPGRFSGRQFSNSRSEMNVSTLELGDSALYLCASSSQTGDGANVLTFGAGSRLTVL.

The sample holds a few counts of this clone. This rearrangement joins TRBV11-2 to TRBJ2-1; 9 positions match TRBD1. Trimming took 4 bases from V and 3 from J; bases not matched to a gene: 4. The CDR3 is made up of 15 amino acids. From germline, CDR1 is SGHAT and CDR2 FQNNGV. CDR3 DNA sequence: TGTGCCAGCAGCTCGGGACAGGGAATCTACAATGAGCAGTTCTTC. Translating it yields CASSSGQGIYNEQFF.

CDR3 protein: CASSAAGQGAFGELFF. CDR3 sequence (DNA): TGTGCCAGCAGCGCCGCGGGACAGGGGGCTTTCGGGGAGCTGTTTTTT. V and J are TRBV9 and TRBJ2-2, with 12 bases identical to TRBD1. Germline V gene data show CDR1 as SGDLS and CDR2 as YYNGEE. The CDR3 extends over 16 amino acids. With V trimmed by 3 bases and J by 7 bases, 7 bases remained unmatched.

The genes are TRBV6-5 and TRBJ2-7, with 7 bases that match TRBD2. V lost 0 bases to trimming and J lost 4 bases; unmatched junction nucleotides: 9. Germline lookup yields CDR1 MNHEY and CDR2 SVGAGI. This CDR3 contains 16 residues. This CDR3 reads CASSYSSLGGKYEQYF. The CDR3, as DNA: TGTGCCAGCAGTTACTCGAGTCTCGGGGGGAAATACGAGCAGTACTTC.

The V gene is TRBV9, the J gene TRBJ2-5; D perhaps matches TRBD1 (6 bases). V lost 4 bases and J 0 bases, leaving 10 bases between the germline ends. Germline V CDR1 and CDR2: SGDLS, YYNGEE. The CDR3 is made up of 14 amino acids. The CDR3 sequence is CASSPRTDQETQYF. CDR3 coding DNA: TGTGCCAGCAGCCCTCGGACAGACCAAGAGACCCAGTACTTC.

The chain uses TRBV21-1 and TRBJ2-7; the table's D gene call, TRBD1, was not cross checked with the DNA. TRBV21-1 represents a pseudogene. The CDR3 is made up of 13 amino acids. The CDR3 spells CAIRQGVFYEQYF. The CDR3 coding sequence is TGTGCCATCCGACAGGGGGTATTCTACGAGCAGTACTTC.

The J gene is TRBJ1-3, the V gene TRBV7-2; D is unresolved. CDR1 and CDR2 from the germline V gene are SGHTA and FQGNSA. The CDR3 is 12 amino acids. The V and J ends lost 2 bases and 4 bases respectively, with 3 bases between them. CDR3 DNA sequence: TGTGCCAGCAGCTTAATAGGAAACACCATATATTTT. It yields the protein CASSLIGNTIYF.

The chain employs TRBV9 and TRBJ2-3; no clear D. From germline, CDR1 is SGDLS and CDR2 YYNGEE. The V end was cut by 3 bases, the J end by 5 bases, with 13 bases between. There are 14 residues in the CDR3. CDR3 residues: CASSAPLERDTQYF. The CDR3 nucleotides are TGTGCCAGCAGCGCCCCACTCGAGCGAGATACGCAGTATTTT.

This clone occurred once. The chain couples TRBV14 to TRBJ1-2, with a possible D match to TRBD1 (6 bases). The ends were cut back, 1 base at V and 3 bases at J, with 9 bases in the middle. The germline V gene encodes CDR1 SGHDN and CDR2 FVKESK. This CDR3 spans 14 amino acids. The CDR3 is CASSQVAGDYGYTF. In DNA form, the CDR3 reads TGTGCCAGCAGCCAAGTAGCAGGGGACTATGGCTACACCTTC.

This chain links TRBV2 with TRBJ2-1, with D tentatively TRBD1 (5 bases). V lost 4 bases to trimming and J lost 7 bases, with 17 bases between them. The CDR3 consists of 15 residues. Germline-derived CDR1 and CDR2 are SNHLY and FYNNEI. This CDR3 is CASSVRGRQPNEQFF. For the CDR3, the DNA is TGTGCCAGCAGTGTTCGAGGTCGACAGCCAAATGAGCAGTTCTTC.

The chain links TRBV2 to TRBJ2-1; maybe TRBD2 (6 bases). The V end was cut by 3 bases, the J end by 4 bases, with 10 bases between. The CDR3 length is 14 residues. CDR1 is SNHLY and CDR2 is FYNNEI in the germline V gene. The CDR3 sequence: CASSDQEGYNEQFF. The CDR3 DNA reads TGTGCCAGCAGTGATCAGGAGGGATACAATGAGCAGTTCTTC.

The chain uses TRBV7-9 and TRBJ1-3; no clear D gene. Trimming left V 11 bases short and J 0 bases short, with 11 bases between. The CDR3 has 13 amino acids. CDR1 and CDR2 from the germline V gene are SEHNR and FQNEAQ (reference sequence). The CDR3 loop is CASNSGSGNTIYF. CDR3 DNA sequence: TGTGCCTCGAATTCAGGCTCTGGAAACACCATATATTTT.

The chain is built from TRBV7-2 and TRBJ1-2; tentative D call: TRBD1 (6 bases). Germline CDR1 and CDR2: SGHTA and FQGNSA. V lost 1 base and J lost 4, with 13 bases in between. This CDR3 comprises 15 residues. CDR3 nucleotide sequence: TGTGCCAGCAGCTTAGTCGCCCAGGGGATCTATGGCTACACCTTC. It yields the protein CASSLVAQGIYGYTF. Complete variable domain (other parts from reference TRBV7-2 and TRBJ1-2): GAGVSQSPSNKVTEKGKDVELRCDPISGHTALYWYRQSLGQGLEFLIYFQGNSAPDKSGLPSDRFSAERTGGSVSTLTIQRTQQEDSAVYLCASSLVAQGIYGYTFGSGTRLTVV.